This TCR beta chain was recovered during a study of identical twins. TCRdb fed the 5' RACE reads into MiXCR, producing one record per CDR3 protein. The sample contains approximately 700,000 distinct CDR3 sequences, roughly 18% of which appear only once. CDR3 length equals 13 residues. V lost 7 bases and J 12 bases, leaving 19 bases between the germline ends. This clonotype was observed a few times. This sample was shared with a second study, whose subject was T cells expressing NK-cell markers.

The sample taken for sequencing was PBMCs. The origin of this receptor is a woman aged 18-29 years in good health. This rearrangement joins TRBV12-3 or TRBV12-4 to TRBJ1-5; a possible D gene is TRBD1 (5 bases). This chain's CDR3 is CASKAIEVDIQHF. CDR3 DNA: TGTGCCAGCAAGGCCATCGAGGTGGACATCCAGCATTTT.